This paragraph covers one T cell receptor beta chain sequence. Its matching antigen is unknown. This sample is part of a study of chemoradiotherapy in HPV16-positive cancers. Study at large: Candidate HPV-specific T-cell clones and common TCR motifs came from functional assays in a couple of HPV16-positive patients.

Study findings and constraints: Non-HPV-specific T cells did not expand in tumors during treatment, whereas candidate HPV-specific clones and E7-related motifs did. Only a couple of HPV16-positive patients supplied the functional HPV-specificity definition. For HPV16-positive patients, expanding HPV-responsive T cells associated with longer recurrence-free survival.

Trimming stripped 5 bases from V and 0 bases from J, with 9 bases between. This CDR3 region has 14 residues. Per the germline V gene, CDR1 is SGHTA and CDR2 is FQGTGA. Profiled with immunoSEQ multiplex PCR; TCRdb holds only in-frame clones, not every one. Here the sample spans around 30,000 clones, about 89% being singletons. This specimen consisted of blood, obtained from a patient who underwent chemoradiotherapy. This sequence joins TRBV7-3 and TRBJ2-3; a possible D gene is TRBD1 (6 bases). This clonotype originated in a human donor with HPV-associated anogenital cancer. The CDR3 region is CASSRTGSTDTQYF. The CDR3 nucleotides are TGTGCCAGCAGCAGAACAGGGAGCACAGATACGCAGTATTTT.